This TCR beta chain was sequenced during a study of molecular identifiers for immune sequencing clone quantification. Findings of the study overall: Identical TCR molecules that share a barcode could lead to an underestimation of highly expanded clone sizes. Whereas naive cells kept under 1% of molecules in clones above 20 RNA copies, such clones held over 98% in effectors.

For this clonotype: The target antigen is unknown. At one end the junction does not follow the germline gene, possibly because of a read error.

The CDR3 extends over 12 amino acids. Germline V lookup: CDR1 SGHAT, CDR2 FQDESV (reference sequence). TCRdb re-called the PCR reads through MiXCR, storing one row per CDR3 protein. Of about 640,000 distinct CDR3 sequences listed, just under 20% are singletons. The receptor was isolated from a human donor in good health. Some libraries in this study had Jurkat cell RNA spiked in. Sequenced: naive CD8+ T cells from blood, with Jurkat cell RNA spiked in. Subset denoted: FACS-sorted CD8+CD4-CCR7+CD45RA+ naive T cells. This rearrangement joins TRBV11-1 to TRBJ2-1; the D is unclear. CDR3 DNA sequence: TGTGCCTGCAGCTTTTCCAACAATGAGCAGTTCTTC. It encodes CACSFSNNEQFF. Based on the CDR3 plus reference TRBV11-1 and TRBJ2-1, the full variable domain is EAEVAQSPRYKITEKSQAVAFWCDPISGHATLYWYRQILGQGPELLVQFQDESVVDDSQLPKDRFSAERLKGVDSTLKIQPAELGDSAMYLCACSFSNNEQFFGPGTRLTVL.